These 24 T cell receptor beta chains share one sample of origin, sequenced in a study of cytomegalovirus exposure and HLA in healthy donors. The PCR ran on 60 Vbeta and 13 Jbeta primers. Some clones are missing from TCRdb's copy, which holds only in-frame ones; the method was immunoSEQ multiplex PCR. Of fewer than 100,000 clones listed, over 60% were seen once; the top ten hold approximately 8%. Sequencing was carried out using PBMCs. The receptors derive from a female donor in good health and CMV-seronegative.

This rearrangement joins TRBV9 to TRBJ2-5; 13 bases match TRBD2. After removal of 2 bases from V and 5 bases from J, the junction contained 3 bases not matched to a gene. In germline, CDR1 is SGDLS, CDR2 YYNGEE. CDR3 size: 15 residues. CDR3 sequence: CASSVGTSGMETQYF. The CDR3 nucleotides are TGTGCCAGCAGCGTGGGGACTAGCGGGATGGAGACCCAGTACTTC. Filled out from reference TRBV9 and TRBJ2-5, the complete variable domain reads DSGVTQTPKHLITATGQRVTLRCSPRSGDLSVYWYQQSLDQGLQFLIQYYNGEERAKGNILERFSAQQFPDLHSELNLSSLELGDSALYFCASSVGTSGMETQYFGPGTRLLVL.

This clone occurred once. The chain is built from TRBV10-1 and TRBJ2-1; TRBD1 aligns across 9 bases. CDR1 and CDR2 (germline): WNHNN, SYGVQD (reference sequence). J lost 7 bases, V lost 6 bases, and 7 bases had no gene match. The CDR3 totals 14 residues. This CDR3 is CASSRDRVRNEQFF. For the CDR3, the DNA is TGCGCCAGCAGCCGGGACAGGGTAAGGAATGAGCAGTTCTTC.

The V and J genes are TRBV30 and TRBJ2-3; TRBD1 matches at 9 bases. The V segment lost 2 bases and the J segment 4 bases; nucleotides outside the gene matches: 7. The CDR3 length is 15 residues. Looked up from germline, CDR1 is GTSNPN and CDR2 is SVGIG (reference sequence). CDR3 bases: TGTGCCTGGAGTACCGGGACAGGGCAATCAGATACGCAGTATTTT. Its translation is CAWSTGTGQSDTQYF.

This clone appeared a few times. This rearrangement joins TRBV29-1 to TRBJ2-1, with TRBD2 matching over 10 bases. V trimming: 3 bases; J trimming: 4 bases; junction bases outside the gene matches: 3. There are 14 residues in the CDR3. Germline loops: CDR1 SQVTM, CDR2 ANQGSEA. The CDR3 here is CSVELTSGYNEQFF. Written as DNA, the CDR3 is TGCAGCGTTGAGCTGACTAGCGGGTACAATGAGCAGTTCTTC.

V usage is TRBV12-5 and J usage is TRBJ2-5; 9 bases align to TRBD1. Gene TRBJ2-7 matches the end of the DNA better, so the J call may be wrong. The V gene's germline CDR1 is LGHNT and CDR2 FRNRAP. CDR3 size: 15 residues. The CDR3 coding sequence is TGTGCTAGTGGCCCTATCACAGGGGGCCAATACGAGCAGTACTTC. Protein: CASGPITGGQYEQYF.

The rearrangement links TRBV9 to TRBJ1-2, with 7 bases aligning to TRBD1. The CDR3 is 15 amino acids. After removal of 2 bases from V and 3 bases from J, the junction contained 7 bases not matched to a gene. Germline V gene sequence: CDR1 SGDLS, CDR2 YYNGEE. The CDR3 loop reads CASSVTPQGDYGYTF. CDR3 coding DNA: TGTGCCAGCAGCGTGACTCCTCAGGGGGACTATGGCTACACCTTC.

V and J are TRBV4-1 and TRBJ2-7, with TRBD1 matching over 8 bases. The V gene end was trimmed by 0 bases and the J gene end by 5 bases; junction bases not matched to a gene: 6. The CDR3 length is 15 residues. CDR1 MGHRA and CDR2 YSYEKL come from the germline V gene. This chain's CDR3 is CASSQESGGFDEQYF. The CDR3 DNA follows: TGCGCCAGCAGCCAAGAGTCAGGGGGCTTCGACGAGCAGTACTTC.

The chain has TRBV18 and TRBJ2-1; the match to TRBD2 covers 13 bases. J gave up 2 bases and V 2 bases, and 6 bases lay outside the gene matches. The CDR3 loop spans 18 amino acids. The germline V gene has CDR1 KGHSH and CDR2 LQKENI. This CDR3 is CASSPKLAGGPTYNEQFF. CDR3 coding DNA: TGTGCCAGCTCACCAAAACTAGCGGGAGGGCCTACCTACAATGAGCAGTTCTTC.

J is TRBJ1-1 and V is TRBV7-3; the D is unclear. The length of the CDR3 is 13 residues. Between the trimmed V and J ends, which lost 3 bases and 1 base, there was a span of 6 bases. Germline-derived CDR1 and CDR2 are SGHTA and FQGTGA. CDR3 nucleotides: TGTGCCAGCAGCTTGACACCGAACACTGAAGCTTTCTTT. This codes for CASSLTPNTEAFF. Complete variable domain (other parts from reference TRBV7-3 and TRBJ1-1): GAGVSQTPSNKVTEKGKYVELRCDPISGHTALYWYRQSLGQGPEFLIYFQGTGAADDSGLPNDRFFAVRPEGSVSTLKIQRTERGDSAVYLCASSLTPNTEAFFGQGTRLTVV.

This chain connects TRBV11-2 to TRBJ1-1, with 10 nucleotides matching TRBD1. Germline CDR1 reads SGHAT; CDR2 reads FQNNGV. The CDR3 is made up of 16 amino acids. V dropped 1 base and J dropped 2; count of bases not matched to a gene: 4. DNA for the CDR3: TGTGCCAGCAGCTTAGCTGACAGGGGGCAAAACACTGAAGCTTTCTTT. Its translation is CASSLADRGQNTEAFF.

The rearrangement joins TRBV1 to TRBJ2-1; the tabulated D call, TRBD2, remains unverified against the DNA. TRBV1 is termed a pseudogene. CDR3 length: 12 amino acids. Written as DNA, the CDR3 is TGCACCAGCAAACGGTCCTACAATGAGCAGTTCTTC. Protein sequence: CTSKRSYNEQFF.

This chain connects TRBV30 to TRBJ1-4; 9 nucleotides align to TRBD1. CDR1 GTSNPN and CDR2 SVGIG come from the germline V gene (reference sequence). The CDR3 runs to 13 residues. DNA of the CDR3: TGTGCGATTGACAGGGGGGCTGATGAAAAACTGTTTTTT. Protein sequence: CAIDRGADEKLFF.

V is TRBV5-4 and J is TRBJ2-5; 8 bases agree with TRBD1. V trimming: 10 bases; J trimming: 5 bases; junction bases outside the gene matches: 10. CDR1 SGHNT and CDR2 YYREEE come from the germline V gene (reference sequence). The CDR3 length is 13 residues. The DNA of the CDR3 is TGTGCCCTTGGACAGGGACCTCGGGAGACCCAGTACTTC. Its protein is CALGQGPRETQYF.

The chain combines TRBV9 with TRBJ1-1, with D uncertain. In germline, CDR1 is SGDLS, CDR2 YYNGEE. The V gene lost 5 bases and the J gene lost 1 base, with 15 bases spanning the gap. The CDR3 length is 15 residues. The CDR3 is CASSNQAEPNTEAFF. The CDR3 region has the DNA TGTGCCAGCAGTAACCAAGCCGAACCGAACACTGAAGCTTTCTTT.

CDR3 in DNA: TGTGCCAGCTCACCACCGCAGGGTTACCTCTATGGCTACACCTTC. It translates to CASSPPQGYLYGYTF. V usage is TRBV18 and J usage is TRBJ1-2; possible D gene TRBD1, 5 bases. Trimming removed 0 bases at V and 4 bases at J, with 12 bases between. CDR3 length: 15 residues. Per the germline V gene, CDR1 is KGHSH and CDR2 is LQKENI.

The rearrangement links TRBV4-1 to TRBJ2-1; maybe TRBD2 (5 bases). The CDR3 consists of 15 residues. Between the trimmed V and J ends, which lost 0 bases and 7 bases, there was a span of 13 bases. Germline CDR1 is MGHRA and CDR2 is YSYEKL. For the CDR3, the DNA is TGCGCCAGCAGCCAAGAGGGAGCAGTTAGAAATGAGCAGTTCTTC. This encodes CASSQEGAVRNEQFF.

This chain connects TRBV4-2 to TRBJ2-7; no definite D call. The CDR3 has 13 residues. Germline V lookup: CDR1 LGHNA, CDR2 YNFKEQ. The V gene lost 3 bases and the J gene lost 1 base, with 7 bases spanning the gap. CDR3 DNA sequence: TGTGCCAGCAGCCAGGGCAGGTCCTACGAGCAGTACTTC. Its translation: CASSQGRSYEQYF.

The genes are TRBV10-3 and TRBJ2-4, with 9 nucleotides matching TRBD1. CDR1 and CDR2 from the germline V gene are ENHRY and SYGVKD. The V gene end was trimmed by 6 bases and the J gene end by 6 bases; junction bases not matched to a gene: 18. The CDR3 is made up of 18 amino acids. The CDR3, as DNA: TGTGCCATCAGGCCGGGACAGGGAACCTCCGAGGAAAGAAACATTCAGTACTTC. It is translated as CAIRPGQGTSEERNIQYF.

This chain joins TRBV29-1 and TRBJ2-3, with D possibly being TRBD2 (5 bases). Trimming removed 5 bases at V and 1 base at J, with 16 bases between. CDR3 length: 15 residues. Per the germline V gene, CDR1 is SQVTM and CDR2 is ANQGSEA. The CDR3 loop reads CSVIGLRVGTDTQYF. Here the CDR3 DNA reads TGCAGCGTTATCGGACTGAGGGTGGGCACAGATACGCAGTATTTT.

The V call is TRBV28, the J call TRBJ2-5; TRBD2 agrees at 9 bases. Trimming at V came to 6 bases and at J to 4 bases, leaving 6 bases not matched to a gene. Germline V CDR1 and CDR2: MDHEN, SYDVKM. This CDR3 region has 14 residues. The CDR3 DNA reads TGTGCCAGCAGGACCCTAGCGGGATTAGAGACCCAGTACTTC. Its translation is CASRTLAGLETQYF.

This clone was recorded a few times. The chain uses TRBV5-5 and TRBJ1-4; the match to TRBD1 covers 7 bases. V lost 3 bases and J lost 6; bases outside the gene matches: 8. CDR3 size: 15 residues. The V gene's germline CDR1 is SGHKS and CDR2 YYEKEE (reference sequence). In nucleotides, the CDR3 is TGTGCCAGCAGCTCAGTGGGCAGGGGGGATGAAAAACTGTTTTTT. Protein sequence: CASSSVGRGDEKLFF.

The rearrangement uses TRBV19 and TRBJ1-3; D unclear. Germline CDR1 LNHDA, CDR2 SQIVND (reference sequence). Trimming pared 5 bases from V and 0 bases from J, leaving 11 bases between. This CDR3 is built from 15 residues. CDR3: CASSQTEASGNTIYF. CDR3 DNA: TGTGCCAGTAGTCAGACGGAGGCCTCTGGAAACACCATATATTTT.

In its sample, this clone was seen once. The genes are TRBV4-2 and TRBJ2-2; 11 bases line up with TRBD1. The junction had 11 bases not matched to a gene; V was cut back by 0 bases and J by 5 bases. The germline V gene has CDR1 LGHNA and CDR2 YNFKEQ. The CDR3 is 19 amino acids. CDR3 bases: TGTGCCAGCAGCCAAGATCTAATAGGGGACAGGGGGTTAACCGGGGAGCTGTTTTTT. Translation gives CASSQDLIGDRGLTGELFF.

This chain uses TRBV29-1 with TRBJ1-2; TRBD1 matches at 7 bases. Germline values: CDR1 SQVTM, CDR2 ANQGSEA. The CDR3 loop spans 15 amino acids. The J segment lost 4 bases and the V segment lost 6 bases, leaving 14 bases of the junction unmatched. CDR3 loop: CSVRQGPAGGYGYTF. CDR3 DNA sequence: TGCAGCGTCCGACAGGGCCCAGCAGGTGGCTATGGCTACACCTTC.